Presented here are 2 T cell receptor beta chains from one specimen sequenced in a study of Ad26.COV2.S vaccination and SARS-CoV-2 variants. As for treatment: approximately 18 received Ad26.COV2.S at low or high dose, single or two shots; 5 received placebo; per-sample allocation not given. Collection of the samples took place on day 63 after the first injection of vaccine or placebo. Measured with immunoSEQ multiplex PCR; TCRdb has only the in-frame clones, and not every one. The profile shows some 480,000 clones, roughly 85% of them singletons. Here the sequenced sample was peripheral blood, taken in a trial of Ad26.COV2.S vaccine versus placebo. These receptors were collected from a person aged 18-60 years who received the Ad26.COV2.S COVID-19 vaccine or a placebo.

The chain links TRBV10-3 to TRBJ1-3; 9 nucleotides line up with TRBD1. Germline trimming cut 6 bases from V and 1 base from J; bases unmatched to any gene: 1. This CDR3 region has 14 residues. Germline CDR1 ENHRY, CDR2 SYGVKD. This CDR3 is CAIRDRGSGNTIYF. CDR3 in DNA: TGTGCCATCAGAGACAGGGGGTCTGGAAACACCATATATTTT.

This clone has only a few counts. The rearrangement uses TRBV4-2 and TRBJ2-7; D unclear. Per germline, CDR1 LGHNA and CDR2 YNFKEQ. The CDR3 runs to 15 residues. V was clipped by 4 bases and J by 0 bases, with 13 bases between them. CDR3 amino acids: CASSREVEPSYEQYF. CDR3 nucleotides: TGTGCCAGCAGCCGCGAGGTCGAGCCCTCCTACGAGCAGTACTTC.